The 22 T cell receptor beta chains given below trace back to one sample, sequenced in a study of T cells in Graves' hyperthyroidism and ophthalmopathy. TCR beta CDR3 sequences were amplified from RNA transcripts. With the HTBI primer set, the TCR CDR3 went through a first round of RT-PCR. TCRdb re-called the multiplex PCR reads through MiXCR, storing one row per CDR3 protein. The sample has 600,000 to 650,000 distinct CDR3 sequences, around 15% seen once. Sequencing input: blood. The receptors come from a woman in her twenties or thirties with Graves' hyperthyroidism.

This clonotype was counted ten times or more. The chain is built from TRBV7-3 and TRBJ2-1; TRBD1 or TRBD2 may be the D gene (6 bases each). The CDR3 sequence is 14 residues long. The V gene lost 5 bases and the J gene lost 7 bases, with 15 bases spanning the gap. Per germline, CDR1 SGHTA and CDR2 FQGTGA. The chain's CDR3 is CASSLLGGTNEQFF. CDR3 nucleotides: TGTGCCAGCAGCCTACTAGGGGGGACGAATGAGCAGTTCTTC.

This clonotype was recorded a few times. For the CDR3, the DNA is TGTGCCAGCGGCAGCGAGATGGGTCAGCCCCAGCATTTT. It is translated as CASGSEMGQPQHF. The chain uses TRBV6-1 and TRBJ1-5, with D uncertain. Trimming shortened V by 8 bases and J by 6 bases, and 14 bases separated the two germline ends. The CDR3 contains 13 residues. Germline loops: CDR1 MNHNS, CDR2 SASEGT.

This clonotype was seen repeatedly, ten times or more. CDR3 in DNA: TGTGCCAGCAGTCCCCGACTAGCGGGAGTGCTCTGGCAGTTCTTC. Its translation: CASSPRLAGVLWQFF. The chain combines TRBV6-2 or TRBV6-3 with TRBJ2-1, with TRBD2 matching over 12 bases. Germline CDR1 reads MNHEY; CDR2 reads SVGEGT. CDR3 size: 15 residues. V gave up 5 bases and J gave up 12 bases; unmatched junction bases: 11.

This chain uses TRBV18 with TRBJ2-1, with D maybe TRBD2 (6 bases). The CDR3 runs to 15 residues. The ends were cut back, 2 bases at V and 3 bases at J, with 11 bases in the middle. The germline V gene encodes CDR1 KGHSH and CDR2 LQKENI. The CDR3 reads CASSPIRELYNEQFF. The CDR3 DNA is TGTGCCAGCTCACCAATCCGGGAGCTCTACAATGAGCAGTTCTTC.

This clonotype showed up many times. This chain uses TRBV6-1 with TRBJ2-7, with TRBD1 identical over 8 bases. This CDR3 is built from 14 residues. Germline assignment: CDR1 MNHNS and CDR2 SASEGT. The J segment lost 3 bases and the V segment lost 6 bases, leaving 7 bases of the junction unmatched. The CDR3 spells CASRLGQGIYEQYF. CDR3 sequence (DNA): TGTGCCAGCAGATTAGGACAGGGCATCTACGAGCAGTACTTC.

This clonotype came up a few times. This chain links TRBV13 with TRBJ2-7; TRBD2 agrees at 8 bases. After removal of 2 bases from V and 4 bases from J, the junction contained 7 bases not matched to a gene. Germline V lookup: CDR1 PRHDT, CDR2 FYEKMQ (reference sequence). CDR3 length: 15 residues. The CDR3 sequence: CASSLTGSGGYEQYF. As DNA, the CDR3 is TGTGCCAGCAGCTTAACTGGGAGCGGGGGTTACGAGCAGTACTTC.

This clonotype was seen only a few times. The chain is built from TRBV5-1 and TRBJ2-5; D remains unclear. The CDR3 has 16 residues. V was trimmed by 6 bases and J by 2 bases, leaving 20 bases between them. Germline V gene data show CDR1 as SGHRS and CDR2 as YFSETQ. The CDR3 sequence is CASNFFRPASQETQYF. In DNA form, the CDR3 reads TGCGCCAGCAACTTTTTCCGGCCGGCCTCTCAAGAGACCCAGTACTTC.

This clonotype occurred a few times. The chain is built from TRBV5-1 and TRBJ1-2; D uncertain. CDR3 length: 13 amino acids. Germline CDR1 is SGHRS and CDR2 is YFSETQ. The V end lost 2 bases, the J end lost 5 bases, and 10 bases lay between the germline ends. The chain's CDR3 is CASSLSEEYGYTF. The CDR3 DNA sequence: TGCGCCAGCAGCTTATCCGAGGAGTATGGCTACACCTTC.

This clonotype was detected many times. The V call is TRBV2, the J call TRBJ2-3; D unclear. The germline CDR1 and CDR2 sequences are SNHLY and FYNNEI. This CDR3 contains 14 residues. Deletions cut 4 bases from V and 1 base from J, with 9 bases between. CDR3 DNA sequence: TGTGCCAGCAGTGGCGGACGAGGCACAGATACGCAGTATTTT. Translating gives CASSGGRGTDTQYF.

This clonotype was counted between two and nine times. This chain links TRBV4-1 with TRBJ2-1; 12 nucleotides line up with TRBD2. The CDR3 sequence is 15 residues long. CDR1 MGHRA and CDR2 YSYEKL come from the germline V gene. Trimming removed 4 bases from V and 8 bases from J; junction bases left unmatched: 6. Here the CDR3 DNA reads TGCGCCAGCAGCCCACTAGCGGGAGGTTTGTATGAGCAGTTCTTC. Its protein is CASSPLAGGLYEQFF.

This rearrangement joins TRBV29-1 to TRBJ2-5, with D uncertain. CDR1 and CDR2 from the germline V gene are SQVTM and ANQGSEA. This CDR3 has 13 residues. V shed 4 bases and J shed 1 base, with 10 bases lying between them. The CDR3: CSVVLVFQETQYF. In DNA, the CDR3 is TGCAGCGTTGTTTTAGTTTTCCAAGAGACCCAGTACTTC.

V gene TRBV25-1 combines with J gene TRBJ2-6; 8 bases match TRBD1. Germline CDR1 is MGHDK and CDR2 is SYGVNS. The CDR3 length is 18 residues. V dropped 2 bases and J dropped 4; count of bases not matched to a gene: 10. The CDR3 coding sequence is TGTGCCAGCAGTGAAGGTCCAGGGGGCGATTCGGGGGCCAACGTCCTGACTTTC. Translated, it gives CASSEGPGGDSGANVLTF.

The chain uses TRBV4-1 and TRBJ1-4; D might be TRBD1 (6 bases). The CDR3 length is 19 residues. Trimming pared 0 bases from V and 6 bases from J, leaving 23 bases between. Germline V CDR1 and CDR2: MGHRA, YSYEKL. The CDR3 is CASSQEPPSVTGKDEKLFF. For the CDR3, the DNA is TGCGCCAGCAGCCAAGAACCCCCTTCGGTCACAGGGAAGGATGAAAAACTGTTTTTT.

The chain combines TRBV19 with TRBJ1-4; D is perhaps TRBD1 (5 bases). V was cut by 5 bases and J by 4 bases, with 11 bases left in between. Germline loops: CDR1 LNHDA, CDR2 SQIVND (reference sequence). The CDR3 runs 14 residues. This CDR3 is CASSSMGDNEKLFF. CDR3 coding DNA: TGTGCCAGTAGTTCGATGGGGGATAATGAAAAACTGTTTTTT.

This clonotype has a handful of counts. The chain couples TRBV7-9 to TRBJ1-2, with a possible D match to TRBD1 (6 bases). The CDR3 spans 17 residues. V lost 5 bases, J lost 2 bases, and 21 bases lay in between. Germline assignment: CDR1 SEHNR and CDR2 FQNEAQ (reference sequence). CDR3 sequence reads: CASSPRIGQKKNYGYTF. The CDR3 DNA is TGTGCCAGCAGCCCGAGAATAGGACAGAAGAAGAACTATGGCTACACCTTC.

In this sample, this clonotype turned up a few times. The gene calls are TRBV6-2 or TRBV6-3 and TRBJ1-1, with D possibly being TRBD1 (6 bases). CDR1 and CDR2 (germline): MNHEY, SVGEGT. V lost 6 bases, J lost 3 bases, and 17 bases lay in between. The CDR3 is made up of 15 amino acids. The CDR3 DNA follows: TGTGCCAGCAGGACAGTAGGGGGGATGCACACTGAAGCTTTCTTT. Protein: CASRTVGGMHTEAFF.

There are many counts of this clonotype. The chain is built from TRBV28 and TRBJ2-7, with 14 bases fitting TRBD2. The CDR3 runs 15 residues. CDR1 and CDR2 (germline): MDHEN, SYDVKM. V shed 0 bases and J 10 bases; nucleotides not matched to a gene: 5. The CDR3 sequence is CASSLWTSGRALQYF. Written as DNA, the CDR3 is TGTGCCAGCAGTTTATGGACTAGCGGGAGGGCCTTACAGTACTTC.

The chain joins TRBV27 to TRBJ2-7; no firm D call. CDR1 is MNHEY, CDR2 SMNVEV, per germline (reference sequence). The CDR3 has 13 residues. V was shortened by 6 bases and J by 0 bases, with 9 bases between the two germline ends. CDR3 protein: CASRSPLSYEQYF. CDR3 bases: TGTGCCAGCAGATCCCCTCTCTCCTACGAGCAGTACTTC.

This clonotype has ten or more counts. This sequence joins TRBV6-5 and TRBJ2-3; D remains unclear. The CDR3 extends over 14 amino acids. V was pared by 2 bases and J by 2 bases, with 8 bases between. Germline V gene sequence: CDR1 MNHEY, CDR2 SVGAGI. CDR3 bases: TGTGCCAGCAGTTACAGAACATACACAGATACGCAGTATTTT. Its protein product is CASSYRTYTDTQYF.

To note about this clonotype: An end of the junction differs from the germline gene, which may be a read error. The chain links TRBV19 to TRBJ1-1; D is undetermined. This CDR3 comprises 13 residues. Looked up from germline, CDR1 is LNHDA and CDR2 is SQIVND (reference sequence). The CDR3 loop reads CASSIGVITKAFF. In nucleotides, the CDR3 is TGTGCCAGTAGTATAGGGGTTATCACTAAAGCTTTCTTT. Supplemented by reference TRBV19 and TRBJ1-1, the full variable domain reads DGGITQSPKYLFRKEGQNVTLSCEQNLNHDAMYWYRQDPGQGLRLIYYSQIVNDFQKGDIAEGYSVSREKKESFPLTVTSAQKNPTAFYLCASSIGVITKAFFGQGTRLTVV.

This clonotype showed up just a few times. The chain combines TRBV6-1 with TRBJ1-5; possibly TRBD1 for D (6 bases). Germline CDR1 reads MNHNS; CDR2 reads SASEGT. Trimming removed 3 bases from V and 6 bases from J, with 18 bases in between. The CDR3 is 16 amino acids. The CDR3 loop reads CASSEDWGGAGQPQHF. DNA for the CDR3: TGTGCCAGCAGTGAGGACTGGGGGGGGGCCGGTCAGCCCCAGCATTTT.

This clonotype came up a few times. The chain recombines TRBV5-1 with TRBJ2-3; D may be TRBD2 (5 bases). The CDR3 has 15 amino acids. Germline CDR1 SGHRS, CDR2 YFSETQ. V dropped 0 bases and J dropped 0 bases, with 8 bases sitting between them. Written as DNA, the CDR3 is TGCGCCAGCAGCTTGGCGGAGGTTAGCACAGATACGCAGTATTTT. Residues: CASSLAEVSTDTQYF.